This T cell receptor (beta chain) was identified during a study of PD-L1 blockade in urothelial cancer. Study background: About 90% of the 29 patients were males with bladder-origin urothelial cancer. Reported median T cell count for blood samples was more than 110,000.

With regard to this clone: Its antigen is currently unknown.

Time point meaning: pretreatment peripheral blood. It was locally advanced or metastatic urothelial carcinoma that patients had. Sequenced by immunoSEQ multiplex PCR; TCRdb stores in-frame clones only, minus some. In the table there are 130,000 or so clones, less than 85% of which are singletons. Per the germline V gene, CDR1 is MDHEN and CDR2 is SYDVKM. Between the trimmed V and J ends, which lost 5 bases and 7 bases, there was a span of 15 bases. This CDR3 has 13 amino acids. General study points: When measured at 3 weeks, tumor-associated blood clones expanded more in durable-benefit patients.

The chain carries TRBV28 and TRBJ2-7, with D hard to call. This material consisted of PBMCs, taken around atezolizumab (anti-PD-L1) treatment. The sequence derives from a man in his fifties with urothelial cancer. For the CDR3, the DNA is TGTGCCAGCAGTCCCCCCCCCTCCTTAGAGCAGTACTTC. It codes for CASSPPPSLEQYF. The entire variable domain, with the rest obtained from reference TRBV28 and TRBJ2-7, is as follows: DVKVTQSSRYLVKRTGEKVFLECVQDMDHENMFWYRQDPGLGLRLIYFSYDVKMKEKGDIPEGYSVSREKKERFSLILESASTNQTSMYLCASSPPPSLEQYFGPGTRLTVT.